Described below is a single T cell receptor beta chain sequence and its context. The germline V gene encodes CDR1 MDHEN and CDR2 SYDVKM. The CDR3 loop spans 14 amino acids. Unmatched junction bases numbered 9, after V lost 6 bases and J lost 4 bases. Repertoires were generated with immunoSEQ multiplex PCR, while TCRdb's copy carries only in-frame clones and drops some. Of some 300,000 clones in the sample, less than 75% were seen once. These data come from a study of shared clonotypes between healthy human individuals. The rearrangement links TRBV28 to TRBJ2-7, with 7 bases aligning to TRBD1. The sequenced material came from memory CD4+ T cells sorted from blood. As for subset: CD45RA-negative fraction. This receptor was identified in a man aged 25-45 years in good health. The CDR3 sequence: CASRPGTVTYEQYF. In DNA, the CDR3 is TGTGCCAGCAGGCCCGGGACAGTGACGTACGAGCAGTACTTC.